Listed below are T cell receptor beta chains from one sample, sequenced in a study of T cells in tumors after PD-1 blockade. The table came from immunoSEQ multiplex PCR; TCRdb's copy has only in-frame clones and leaves some out. The data contain some 47,000 clones, roughly three quarters of them singletons. The material was PBMCs, obtained before anti-PD-1 treatment. The receptor set was obtained from a human donor with basal cell carcinoma. The CDR3 runs from the conserved cysteine through the conserved F or W. The order of the fields is CDR3 length, clone size, D gene, V gene, J gene, CDR3 protein, CDR3 DNA. The D gene is left open where the match is weak. Not all rows give a size; the values are once, few, many and, for expanded clones, a class.

>16|-|TRBD2|TRBV5-6|TRBJ2-7
CASSLGIAGATYEQYF
TGTGCCAGCAGCTTAGGAATAGCGGGAGCAACCTACGAGCAGTACTTC
>15|few|TRBD1|TRBV7-3|TRBJ1-1
CASRVQGASDTEAFF
TGTGCCAGCAGAGTACAGGGGGCGTCGGATACTGAAGCTTTCTTT
>12|-|TRBD1|TRBV29-1|TRBJ1-1
CSVGTGVTEAFF
TGCAGCGTTGGGACAGGGGTAACTGAAGCTTTCTTT
>14|-|-|TRBV3-1/TRBV3-2|TRBJ1-2
CASSQRQFPYGYTF
TGTGCCAGCAGCCAACGGCAGTTCCCTTACGGCTACACCTTC
>12|medium-sized|-|TRBV9|TRBJ1-6
CASSPNGGSLHF
TGTGCCAGCAGCCCGAATGGGGGTTCCCTCCACTTT
>15|-|TRBD2|TRBV5-1|TRBJ2-1
CASSLGSTSPLTEFF
TGCGCCAGCAGCTTGGGGTCGACTAGCCCCCTGACGGAGTTCTTC
>18|-|TRBD2|TRBV5-1|TRBJ2-7
CASSLGFGRGGRSYEQYF
TGCGCCAGCAGCTTGGGCTTCGGAAGGGGAGGGAGGTCCTACGAGCAGTACTTC
>13|-|-|TRBV5-5|TRBJ2-5
CASSLWRGETQYF
TGTGCCAGCAGCTTATGGAGGGGAGAGACCCAGTACTTC
>13|-|-|TRBV12-3/TRBV12-4|TRBJ2-1
CASRRGTTNEQFF
TGTGCCAGCAGACGGGGAACTACTAATGAGCAGTTCTTC
>13|-|-|TRBV6-5|TRBJ1-4
CASMTGYGEKLFF
TGTGCCAGCATGACAGGTTATGGGGAAAAACTGTTTTTT
>15|-|TRBD2|TRBV7-6|TRBJ2-5
CASSSTSGVRETQYF
TGTGCCAGCAGCTCGACTAGCGGGGTGAGAGAGACCCAGTACTTC
>13|-|-|TRBV2|TRBJ1-1
CASSEAENTEAFF
TGTGCCAGCAGTGAAGCAGAGAACACTGAAGCTTTCTTT
>15|-|TRBD1|TRBV7-7|TRBJ2-5
CASSPGQGAGETQYF
TGTGCCAGCAGCCCCGGACAGGGGGCAGGAGAGACCCAGTACTTC
>17|-|TRBD2|TRBV7-3|TRBJ2-1
CASSPHLAGTAYNEQFF
TGTGCCAGCAGCCCCCACCTAGCGGGGACAGCCTACAATGAGCAGTTCTTC
>13|-|-|TRBV18|TRBJ1-5
CASSTTTNQPQHF
TGTGCCAGCTCAACTACGACTAATCAGCCCCAGCATTTT
>12|many|-|TRBV5-1|TRBJ1-2
CASAGVLDGYTF
TGCGCCAGTGCAGGGGTTTTGGATGGCTACACCTTC
>16|once|TRBD1|TRBV6-6|TRBJ1-6
CASSPMSGGFNSPLHF
TGTGCCAGCAGTCCTATGTCAGGGGGCTTTAATTCACCCCTCCACTTT
>12|-|-|TRBV11-3|TRBJ2-5
CASSAGQETQYF
TGTGCCAGCAGCGCCGGACAAGAGACCCAGTACTTC
>16|-|TRBD1|TRBV9|TRBJ1-2
CASSGRGQGRPDGYTF
TGTGCCAGCAGCGGGAGGGGACAGGGAAGGCCGGATGGCTACACCTTC
>13|-|TRBD2|TRBV2|TRBJ2-7
CASNGRWGGEQYF
TGTGCCAGCAACGGCCGCTGGGGGGGCGAGCAGTACTTC
>10|-|TRBD1|TRBV10-2|TRBJ1-1
CASGDRGAFF
TGCGCCAGCGGGGACAGGGGAGCTTTCTTT
>12|-|-|TRBV27|TRBJ1-4
CASSFALGKLFF
TGTGCCAGCAGTTTCGCCCTAGGGAAACTGTTTTTT
>14|-|TRBD2|TRBV10-1|TRBJ2-3
CASNLGGAGDTQYF
TGCGCCAGCAATCTCGGGGGGGCCGGTGATACGCAGTATTTT
>13|-|-|TRBV5-1|TRBJ2-5
CASSLSGSETQYF
TGCGCCAGCAGCTTGTCCGGATCGGAGACCCAGTACTTC
>16|-|-|TRBV7-9|TRBJ1-2
CASSRDVGIRNYGYTF
TGTGCCAGCAGCCGGGATGTCGGGATTCGTAACTATGGCTACACCTTC
>14|few|-|TRBV19|TRBJ1-2
CASTQRGRNYGYTF
TGTGCCAGTACCCAGCGGGGGCGGAACTATGGCTACACCTTC
>16|-|TRBD2|TRBV6-4|TRBJ2-3
CASSEGLAGDTDTQYF
TGTGCCAGCAGTGAGGGACTAGCGGGAGATACAGATACGCAGTATTTT
>16|-|TRBD1|TRBV2|TRBJ1-5
CASSEGTGGFNQPQHF
TGTGCCAGCAGTGAGGGGACAGGGGGTTTCAATCAGCCCCAGCATTTT